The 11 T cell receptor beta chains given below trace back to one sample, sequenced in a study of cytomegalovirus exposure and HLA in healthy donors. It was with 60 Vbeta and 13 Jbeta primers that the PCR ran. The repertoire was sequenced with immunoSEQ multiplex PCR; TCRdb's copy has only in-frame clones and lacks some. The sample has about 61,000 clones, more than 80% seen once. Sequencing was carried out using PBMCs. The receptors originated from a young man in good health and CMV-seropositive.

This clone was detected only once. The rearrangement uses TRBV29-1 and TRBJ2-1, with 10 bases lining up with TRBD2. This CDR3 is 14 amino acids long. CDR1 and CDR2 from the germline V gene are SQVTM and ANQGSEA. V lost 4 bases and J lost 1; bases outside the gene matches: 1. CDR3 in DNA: TGCAGCGTTGTAGCGGGAGGTTCCTACAATGAGCAGTTCTTC. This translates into CSVVAGGSYNEQFF.

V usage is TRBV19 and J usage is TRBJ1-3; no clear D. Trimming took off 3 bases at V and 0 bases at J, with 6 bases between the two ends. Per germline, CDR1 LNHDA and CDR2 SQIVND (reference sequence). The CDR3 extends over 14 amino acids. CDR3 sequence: CASSIGPSGNTIYF. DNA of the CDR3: TGTGCCAGTAGTATCGGTCCCTCTGGAAACACCATATATTTT.

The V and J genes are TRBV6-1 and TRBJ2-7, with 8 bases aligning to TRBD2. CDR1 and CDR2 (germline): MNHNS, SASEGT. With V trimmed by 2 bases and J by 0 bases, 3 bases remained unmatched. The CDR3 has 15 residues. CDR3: CASSESSGSSYEQYF. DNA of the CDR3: TGTGCCAGCAGTGAATCCAGCGGGAGCTCCTACGAGCAGTACTTC.

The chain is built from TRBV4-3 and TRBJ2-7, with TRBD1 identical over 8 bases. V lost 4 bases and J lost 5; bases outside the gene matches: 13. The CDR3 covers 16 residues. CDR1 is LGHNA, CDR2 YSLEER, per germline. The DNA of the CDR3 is TGCGCCAGCAGCCCATATCTGACAGGGGTTCCGAACGAGCAGTACTTC. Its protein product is CASSPYLTGVPNEQYF.

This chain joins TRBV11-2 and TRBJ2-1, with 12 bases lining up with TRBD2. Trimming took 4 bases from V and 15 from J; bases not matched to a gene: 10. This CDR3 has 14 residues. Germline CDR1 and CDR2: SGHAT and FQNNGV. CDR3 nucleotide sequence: TGTGCCAGCAGCTCGGGGCTAGCGGGAGGGCCGGGGTTCTTC. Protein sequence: CASSSGLAGGPGFF.

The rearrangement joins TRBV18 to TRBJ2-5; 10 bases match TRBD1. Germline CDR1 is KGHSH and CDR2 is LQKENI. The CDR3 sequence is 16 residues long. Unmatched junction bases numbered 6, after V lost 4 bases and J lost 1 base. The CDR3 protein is CASSRGRQGAQETQYF. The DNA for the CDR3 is TGTGCCAGCTCACGGGGCCGACAGGGGGCCCAAGAGACCCAGTACTTC.

DNA of the CDR3: TGTGCCAGCACCTCCGGGACAGTCTATGGCTACACCTTC. It translates to CASTSGTVYGYTF. The chain joins TRBV5-5 to TRBJ1-2; 7 bases line up with TRBD1. This CDR3 has 13 residues. Germline CDR1 is SGHKS and CDR2 is YYEKEE (reference sequence). V gave up 6 bases and J gave up 4 bases; unmatched junction bases: 6.

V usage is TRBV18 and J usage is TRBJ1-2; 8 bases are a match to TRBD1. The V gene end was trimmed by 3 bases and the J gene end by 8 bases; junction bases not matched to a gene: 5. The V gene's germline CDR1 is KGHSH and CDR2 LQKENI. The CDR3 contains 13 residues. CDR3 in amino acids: CASSPTTGDGYTF. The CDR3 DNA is TGTGCCAGCTCACCTACGACAGGGGACGGCTACACCTTC.

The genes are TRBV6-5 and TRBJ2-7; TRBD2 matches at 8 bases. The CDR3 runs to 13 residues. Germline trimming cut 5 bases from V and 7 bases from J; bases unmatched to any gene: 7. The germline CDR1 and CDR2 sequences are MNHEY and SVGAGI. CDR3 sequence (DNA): TGTGCCAGCAGTACCGGGACTAGTGGGGAGCAGTACTTC. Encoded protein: CASSTGTSGEQYF.

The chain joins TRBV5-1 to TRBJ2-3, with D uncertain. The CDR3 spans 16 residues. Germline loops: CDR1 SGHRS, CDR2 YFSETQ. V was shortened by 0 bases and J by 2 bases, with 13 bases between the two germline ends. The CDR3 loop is CASSLVGSRPTDTQYF. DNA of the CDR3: TGCGCCAGCAGCTTGGTTGGTAGCCGGCCCACAGATACGCAGTATTTT. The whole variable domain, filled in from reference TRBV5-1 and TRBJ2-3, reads KAGVTQTPRYLIKTRGQQVTLSCSPISGHRSVSWYQQTPGQGLQFLFEYFSETQRNKGNFPGRFSGRQFSNSRSEMNVSTLELGDSALYLCASSLVGSRPTDTQYFGPGTRLTVL.

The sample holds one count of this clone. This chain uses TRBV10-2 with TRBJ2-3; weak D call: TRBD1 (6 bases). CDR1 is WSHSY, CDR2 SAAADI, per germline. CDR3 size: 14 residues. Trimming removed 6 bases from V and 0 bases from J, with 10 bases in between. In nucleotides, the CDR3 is TGCGCCAGCAGAGGGGGTAGGAGCACAGATACGCAGTATTTT. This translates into CASRGGRSTDTQYF.